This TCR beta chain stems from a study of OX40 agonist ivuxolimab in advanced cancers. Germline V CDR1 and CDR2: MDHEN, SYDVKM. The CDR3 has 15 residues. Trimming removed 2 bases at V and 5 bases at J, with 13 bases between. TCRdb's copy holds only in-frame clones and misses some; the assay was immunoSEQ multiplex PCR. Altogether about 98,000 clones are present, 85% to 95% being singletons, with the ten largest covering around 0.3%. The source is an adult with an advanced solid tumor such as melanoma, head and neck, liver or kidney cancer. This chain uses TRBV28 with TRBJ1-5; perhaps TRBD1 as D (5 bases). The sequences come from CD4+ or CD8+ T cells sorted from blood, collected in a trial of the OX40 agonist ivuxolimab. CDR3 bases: TGTGCCAGCAGTTTAGCAGGGCTGGGGGATCAGCCCCAGCATTTT. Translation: CASSLAGLGDQPQHF. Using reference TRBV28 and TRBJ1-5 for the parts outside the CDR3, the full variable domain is DVKVTQSSRYLVKRTGEKVFLECVQDMDHENMFWYRQDPGLGLRLIYFSYDVKMKEKGDIPEGYSVSREKKERFSLILESASTNQTSMYLCASSLAGLGDQPQHFGDGTRLSIL.